Below, one T cell receptor (beta chain) is given with its context. Its antigen target is currently unknown. No much larger clone exists at a distance of one base, and base qualities are not known. The V end loses 3 bases and the J end loses 0 bases, and a stretch of 12 bases separates them. The CDR3 covers 16 residues, taking in both the cysteine and the phenylalanine. Just the 48-base CDR3 DNA is kept, in frame starting at base 1. The germline V gene encodes CDR1 KGHSH and CDR2 LQKENI. In light of the paper, this sample's time point label describes: pre-sensitization, week 0. Reading the label with the study, this specimen's treatment or condition is: therapeutic diphenylcyclopropenone sensitization with weekly scalp DPC. Total RNA was isolated from unfractionated whole blood collected in Tempus Blood RNA tubes. At each patch-test visit, blood was drawn before the patch test was applied. Patients were eligible if aged 18 to 70, diagnosed with alopecia and judged suitable for DPC therapy, and pregnant patients were excluded.

This sample was taken from a study of human T cells and chemical hapten exposure (dated by TCRdb to 2020 to 2022). Study-level background: For sensitization, 2% DPC in acetone was applied to a 2 cm by 2 cm area of upper inner arm skin. Libraries were pooled for sequencing, and per-sample TCR yields varied mainly because of small differences in library volumes within the pool. This study followed changes in the peripheral blood TCR repertoire in vivo during primary and secondary sensitization of alopecia patients to the hapten diphenylcyclopropenone (DPC). Roughly 30 alopecia patients gave blood for TCR sequencing at one to four time points (pre-sensitization, 2, 6 and 24 weeks). Both TCR alpha and TCR beta chains were sequenced from each blood RNA sample. Most of the patients in the cohort were female, and the cohort covered alopecia areata with under or over 50% scalp involvement, alopecia totalis and alopecia universalis. Patch testing was done on the upper back using Finn chambers containing 0.01% DPC, and results were scored after 6 days according to International Contact Dermatitis Research Group standards. Blood samples were taken from patients before sensitization (week 0) and then at 2, 6 and about 24 weeks after DPC sensitization. Patients additionally received weekly therapeutic DPC doses to the scalp throughout the approximately 25-week study period. The paper's findings and limits, for the study overall: Repeated subsampling changed both the strength of the expansion versus patch-test correlation and the threshold at which that correlation became significant. The number of PT1 expanded TCRs positively correlated with patch test score, significant at thresholds 8, 16 and 32 but not 4. DPC sensitization did not change the number of TCRs with a frequency above 1 in 1000, and there was no evidence of changes in global repertoire structure. Because every patient had alopecia, a presumed autoimmune disease, the patients' immune response might differ from that of healthy individuals. Expanded TCRs formed significantly more large CDR3 similarity clusters than pre-sensitization or healthy control sets, consistent with antigen-driven responses.

Library preparation was by RACE. For sequencing, a NextSeq 500 was employed. During library preparation, unique molecular identifiers were attached to individual cDNA molecules so that TCRs could be counted quantitatively and reproducibly. On the authors' methods: A median of around 96,000 TCRs per sample was observed, with a range of 23,224 to 690,600. V, J and CDR3 annotation of the TCR reads was carried out using the Decombinator software suite. To make PS versus PT1 abundance plots, every sample was subsampled to the same number of TCRs (28,000). TCRs were defined as expanded if absent before sensitization and observed at least eight times at the 2-week time point. The public reads were reanalyzed by TCRdb: fastp trimming at Q25, MiXCR alignment, in-frame beta chains only. Duplicate CDR3 protein sequences are folded into a single record with the most common DNA and genes. The V and J calls, along with clone size, are taken from TCRdb and not from the paper's own processing. The table for this sample lists roughly 38,000 distinct CDR3 sequences; roughly 12% of them were counted only once. Around 1.9% of the sample goes to the ten largest clones.

The clonotype comes from a woman aged 40-49 years with alopecia areata. Some clones in this sample may be carry-over from other donors' samples. The chain was built from TRBV18 and TRBJ1-3, with no confident D gene call. This specimen was whole blood, taken in connection with sensitization to the hapten diphenylcyclopropenone (DPC). CDR3 reads: CASSPLTGFSGNTIYF. The DNA sequence follows: TGTGCCAGCTCACCTCTGACCGGGTTCTCTGGAAACACCATATATTTT.